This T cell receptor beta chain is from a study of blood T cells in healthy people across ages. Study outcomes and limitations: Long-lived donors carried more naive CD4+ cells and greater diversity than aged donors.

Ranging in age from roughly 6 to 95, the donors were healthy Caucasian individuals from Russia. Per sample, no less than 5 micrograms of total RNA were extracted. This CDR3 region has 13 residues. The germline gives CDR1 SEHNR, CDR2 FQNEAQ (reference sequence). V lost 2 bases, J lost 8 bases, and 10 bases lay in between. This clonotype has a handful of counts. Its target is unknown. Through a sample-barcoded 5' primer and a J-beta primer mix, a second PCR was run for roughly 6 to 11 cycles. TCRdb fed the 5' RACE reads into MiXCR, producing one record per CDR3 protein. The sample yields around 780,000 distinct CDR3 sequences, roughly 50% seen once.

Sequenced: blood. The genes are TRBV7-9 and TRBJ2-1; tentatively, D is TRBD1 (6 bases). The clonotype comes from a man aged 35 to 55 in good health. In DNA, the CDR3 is TGTGCCAGCAGCTTACGGTCAGGGGATGAGCAGTTCTTC. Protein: CASSLRSGDEQFF.